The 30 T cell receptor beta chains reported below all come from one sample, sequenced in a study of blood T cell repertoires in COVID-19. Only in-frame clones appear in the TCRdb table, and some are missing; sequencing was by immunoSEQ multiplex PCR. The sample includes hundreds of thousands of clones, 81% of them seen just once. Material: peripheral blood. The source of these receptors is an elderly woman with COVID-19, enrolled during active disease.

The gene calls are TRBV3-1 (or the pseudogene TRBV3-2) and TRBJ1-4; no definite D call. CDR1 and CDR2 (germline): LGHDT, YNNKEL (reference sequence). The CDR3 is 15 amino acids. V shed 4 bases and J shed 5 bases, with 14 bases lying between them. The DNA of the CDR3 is TGTGCCAGCAGCCGCCGGGGTCCCGCGAATGAAAAACTGTTTTTT. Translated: CASSRRGPANEKLFF.

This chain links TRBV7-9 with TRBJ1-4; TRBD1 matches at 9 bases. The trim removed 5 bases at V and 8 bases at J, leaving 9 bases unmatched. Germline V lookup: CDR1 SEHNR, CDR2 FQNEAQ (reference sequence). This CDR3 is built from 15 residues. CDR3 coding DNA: TGTGCCAGCAGCACAGACGGGACAGGGTGGGAAAAACTGTTTTTT. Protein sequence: CASSTDGTGWEKLFF.

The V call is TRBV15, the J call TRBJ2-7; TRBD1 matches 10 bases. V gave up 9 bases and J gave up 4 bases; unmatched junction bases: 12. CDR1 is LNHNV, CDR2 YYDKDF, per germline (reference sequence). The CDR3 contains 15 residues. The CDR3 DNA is TGTGCCACTGCCTACGGGACAGGGGTAAAATACGAGCAGTACTTC. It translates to CATAYGTGVKYEQYF.

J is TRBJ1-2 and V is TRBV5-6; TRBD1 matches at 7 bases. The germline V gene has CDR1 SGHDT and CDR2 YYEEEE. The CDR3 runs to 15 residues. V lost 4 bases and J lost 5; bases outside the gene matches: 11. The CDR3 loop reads CASSLTGDPSYGYTF. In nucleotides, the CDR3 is TGTGCCAGCAGCCTTACAGGGGATCCGTCTTATGGCTACACCTTC. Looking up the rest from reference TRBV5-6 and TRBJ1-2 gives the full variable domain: DAGVTQSPTHLIKTRGQQVTLRCSPKSGHDTVSWYQQALGQGPQFIFQYYEEEERQRGNFPDRFSGHQFPNYSSELNVNALLLGDSALYLCASSLTGDPSYGYTFGSGTRLTVV.

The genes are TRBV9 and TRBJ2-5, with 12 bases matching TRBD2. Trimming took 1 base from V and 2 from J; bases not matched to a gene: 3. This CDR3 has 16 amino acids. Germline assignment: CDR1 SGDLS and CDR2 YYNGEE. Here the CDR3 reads CASSVSTSGGQETQYF. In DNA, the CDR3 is TGTGCCAGCAGCGTATCGACTAGCGGGGGACAAGAGACCCAGTACTTC.

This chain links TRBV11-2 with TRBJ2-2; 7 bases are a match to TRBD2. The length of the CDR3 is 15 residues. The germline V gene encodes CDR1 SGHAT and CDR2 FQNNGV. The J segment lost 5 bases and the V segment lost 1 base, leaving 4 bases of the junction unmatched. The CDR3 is CASSLGGRATGELFF. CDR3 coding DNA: TGTGCCAGCAGCTTAGGAGGGAGGGCTACCGGGGAGCTGTTTTTT.

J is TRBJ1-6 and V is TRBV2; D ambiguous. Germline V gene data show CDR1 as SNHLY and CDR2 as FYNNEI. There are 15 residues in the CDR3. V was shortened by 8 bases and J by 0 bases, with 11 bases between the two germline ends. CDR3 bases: TGTGCCAGCGTGAGCGAGAGCTCCTATAATTCACCCCTCCACTTT. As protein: CASVSESSYNSPLHF.

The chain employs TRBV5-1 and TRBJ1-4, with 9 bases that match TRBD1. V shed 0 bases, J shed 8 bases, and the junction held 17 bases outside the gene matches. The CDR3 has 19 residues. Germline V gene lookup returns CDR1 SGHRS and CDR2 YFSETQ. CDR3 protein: CASSLEPPGQGVVNEKLFF. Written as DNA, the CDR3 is TGCGCCAGCAGCTTGGAACCACCGGGACAGGGCGTTGTTAACGAAAAACTGTTTTTT.

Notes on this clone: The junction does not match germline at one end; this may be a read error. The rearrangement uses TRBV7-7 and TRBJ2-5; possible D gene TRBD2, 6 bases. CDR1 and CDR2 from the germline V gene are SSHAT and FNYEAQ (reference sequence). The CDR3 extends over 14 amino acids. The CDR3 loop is CASSPPGEQETQYF. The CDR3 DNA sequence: TGTGCTAGCAGCCCCCCGGGAGAACAAGAGACCCAGTACTTC.

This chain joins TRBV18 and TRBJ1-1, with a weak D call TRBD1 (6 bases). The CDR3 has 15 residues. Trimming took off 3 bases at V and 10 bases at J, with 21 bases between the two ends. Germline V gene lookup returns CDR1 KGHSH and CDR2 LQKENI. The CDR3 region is CASSPPAGDVVGAFF. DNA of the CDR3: TGTGCCAGCTCACCGCCGGCAGGGGACGTAGTGGGAGCTTTCTTT.

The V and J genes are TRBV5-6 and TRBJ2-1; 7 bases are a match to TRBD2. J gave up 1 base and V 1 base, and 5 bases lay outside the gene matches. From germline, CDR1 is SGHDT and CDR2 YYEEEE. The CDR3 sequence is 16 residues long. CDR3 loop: CASSLWGGSSYNEQFF. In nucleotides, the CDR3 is TGTGCCAGCAGCTTGTGGGGCGGGAGTTCCTACAATGAGCAGTTCTTC.

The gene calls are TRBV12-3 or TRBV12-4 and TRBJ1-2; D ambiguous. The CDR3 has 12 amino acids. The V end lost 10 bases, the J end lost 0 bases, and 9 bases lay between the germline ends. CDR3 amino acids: CAISSPNYGYTF. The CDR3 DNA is TGTGCCATCTCTTCCCCTAACTATGGCTACACCTTC.

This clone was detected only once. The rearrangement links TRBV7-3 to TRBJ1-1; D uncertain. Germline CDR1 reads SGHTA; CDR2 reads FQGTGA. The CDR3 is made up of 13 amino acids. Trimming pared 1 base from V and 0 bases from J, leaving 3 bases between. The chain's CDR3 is CASSLIVNTEAFF. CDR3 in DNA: TGTGCCAGCAGCTTAATAGTGAACACTGAAGCTTTCTTT.

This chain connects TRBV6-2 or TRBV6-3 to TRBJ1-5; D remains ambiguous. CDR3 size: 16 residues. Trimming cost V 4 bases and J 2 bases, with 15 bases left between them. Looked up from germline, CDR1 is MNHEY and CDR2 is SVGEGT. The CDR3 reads CASSSAAKSGNQPQHF. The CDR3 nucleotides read TGTGCCAGCAGTTCGGCAGCGAAATCTGGCAATCAGCCCCAGCATTTT.

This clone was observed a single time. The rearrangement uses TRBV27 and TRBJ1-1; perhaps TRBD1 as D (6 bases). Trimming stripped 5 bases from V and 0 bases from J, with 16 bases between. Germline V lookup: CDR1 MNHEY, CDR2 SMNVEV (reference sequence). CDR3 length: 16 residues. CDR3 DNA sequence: TGTGCCAGCAGTGGGGGCTCACTCCCCATGAACACTGAAGCTTTCTTT. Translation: CASSGGSLPMNTEAFF.

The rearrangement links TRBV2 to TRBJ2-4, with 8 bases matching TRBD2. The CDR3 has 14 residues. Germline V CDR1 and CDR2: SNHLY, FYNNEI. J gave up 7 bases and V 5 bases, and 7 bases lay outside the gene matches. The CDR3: CASSSGGLRNIQYF. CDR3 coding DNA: TGTGCCAGCAGTTCGGGGGGGCTGAGGAACATTCAGTACTTC. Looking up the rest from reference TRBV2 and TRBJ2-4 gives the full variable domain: EPEVTQTPSHQVTQMGQEVILRCVPISNHLYFYWYRQILGQKVEFLVSFYNNEISEKSEIFDDQFSVERPDGSNFTLKIRSTKLEDSAMYFCASSSGGLRNIQYFGAGTRLSVL.

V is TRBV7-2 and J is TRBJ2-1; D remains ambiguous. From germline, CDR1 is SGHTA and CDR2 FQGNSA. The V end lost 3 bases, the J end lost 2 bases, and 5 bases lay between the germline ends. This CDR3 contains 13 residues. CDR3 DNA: TGTGCCAGCAGCTTTACAACCTACAATGAGCAGTTCTTC. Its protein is CASSFTTYNEQFF. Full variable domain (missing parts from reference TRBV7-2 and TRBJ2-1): GAGVSQSPSNKVTEKGKDVELRCDPISGHTALYWYRQSLGQGLEFLIYFQGNSAPDKSGLPSDRFSAERTGGSVSTLTIQRTQQEDSAVYLCASSFTTYNEQFFGPGTRLTVL.

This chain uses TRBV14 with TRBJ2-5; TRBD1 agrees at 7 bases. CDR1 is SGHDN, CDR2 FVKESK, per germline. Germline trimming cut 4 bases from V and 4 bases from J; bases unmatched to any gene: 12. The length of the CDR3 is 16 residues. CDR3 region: CASSLRTGWRAETQYF. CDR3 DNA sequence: TGTGCCAGCAGCCTTCGGACAGGATGGCGGGCAGAGACCCAGTACTTC.

The CDR3, as DNA: TGTGCCAGCAGTCCCGGGACAGGGTCCCCCGTTACCTATGGCTACACCTTC. Protein product: CASSPGTGSPVTYGYTF. V usage is TRBV3-1 (or the pseudogene TRBV3-2) and J usage is TRBJ1-2; the match to TRBD1 covers 9 bases. Per germline, CDR1 LGHDT and CDR2 YNNKEL (reference sequence). After removal of 6 bases from V and 4 bases from J, the junction contained 15 bases not matched to a gene. This CDR3 comprises 17 residues.

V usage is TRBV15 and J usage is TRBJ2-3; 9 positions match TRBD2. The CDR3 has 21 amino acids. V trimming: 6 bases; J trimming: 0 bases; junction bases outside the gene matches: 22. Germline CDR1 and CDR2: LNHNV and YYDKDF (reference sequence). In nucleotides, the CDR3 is TGTGCCACCAGAGCGGAGGGGGTACTTGGGCTAGCGGGGCACAGCACAGATACGCAGTATTTT. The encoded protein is CATRAEGVLGLAGHSTDTQYF.

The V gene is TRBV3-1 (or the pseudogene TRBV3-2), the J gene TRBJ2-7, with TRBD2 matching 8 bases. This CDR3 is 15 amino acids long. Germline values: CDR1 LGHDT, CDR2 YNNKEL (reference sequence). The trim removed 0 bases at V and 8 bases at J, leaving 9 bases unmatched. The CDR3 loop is CASSQDHPGLVQQYF. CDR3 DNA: TGTGCCAGCAGCCAAGATCACCCGGGACTAGTACAGCAGTACTTC.

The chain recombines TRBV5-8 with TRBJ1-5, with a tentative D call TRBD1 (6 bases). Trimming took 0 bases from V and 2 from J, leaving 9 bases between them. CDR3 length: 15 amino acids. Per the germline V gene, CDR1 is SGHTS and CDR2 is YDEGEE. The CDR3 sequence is CASSLAGVGNQPQHF. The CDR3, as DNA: TGTGCCAGCAGCTTGGCAGGGGTTGGCAATCAGCCCCAGCATTTT.

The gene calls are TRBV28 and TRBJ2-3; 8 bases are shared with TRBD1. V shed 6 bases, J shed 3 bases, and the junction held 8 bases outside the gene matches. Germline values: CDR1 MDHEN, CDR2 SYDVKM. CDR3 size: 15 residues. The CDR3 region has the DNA TGTGCCAGCAGACCCGCCCGGACAGGGACAGATACGCAGTATTTT. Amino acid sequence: CASRPARTGTDTQYF.

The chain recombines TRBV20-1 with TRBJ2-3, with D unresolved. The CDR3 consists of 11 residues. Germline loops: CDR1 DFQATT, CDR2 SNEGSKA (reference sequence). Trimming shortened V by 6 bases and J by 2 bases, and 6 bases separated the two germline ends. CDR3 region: CSASPTDTQYF. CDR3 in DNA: TGCAGTGCCTCCCCCACAGATACGCAGTATTTT.

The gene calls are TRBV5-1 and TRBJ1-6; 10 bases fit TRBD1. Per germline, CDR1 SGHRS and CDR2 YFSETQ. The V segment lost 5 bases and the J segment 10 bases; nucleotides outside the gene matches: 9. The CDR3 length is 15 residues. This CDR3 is CASRSQGQGHSPLHF. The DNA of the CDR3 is TGCGCCAGCAGATCTCAGGGACAGGGGCACTCACCCCTCCACTTT.

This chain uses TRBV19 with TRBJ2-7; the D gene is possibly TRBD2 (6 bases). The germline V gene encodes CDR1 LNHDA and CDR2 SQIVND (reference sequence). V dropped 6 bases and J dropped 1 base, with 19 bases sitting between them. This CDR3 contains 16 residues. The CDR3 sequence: CASSHPGGTGSYEQYF. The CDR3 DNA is TGTGCCAGTAGCCATCCCGGTGGGACTGGATCCTACGAGCAGTACTTC.

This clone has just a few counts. CDR3 sequence (DNA): TGTGCCATCAGTGGTGGAGGGGGCTCGGGAAACATTCAGTACTTC. Translating gives CAISGGGGSGNIQYF. This chain connects TRBV10-3 to TRBJ2-4; a weak D match, TRBD1 (7 bases). V was clipped by 4 bases and J by 6 bases, with 16 bases between them. The CDR3 spans 15 residues. Germline V lookup: CDR1 ENHRY, CDR2 SYGVKD.

The CDR3 DNA follows: TGTGCCAGCAGCTTAGTTTGGACTTCTACTACTGAAGCTTTCTTT. It codes for CASSLVWTSTTEAFF. V usage is TRBV7-2 and J usage is TRBJ1-1; the D is unclear. V was trimmed by 1 base and J by 5 bases, leaving 14 bases between them. The CDR3 extends over 15 amino acids. CDR1 SGHTA and CDR2 FQGNSA come from the germline V gene.

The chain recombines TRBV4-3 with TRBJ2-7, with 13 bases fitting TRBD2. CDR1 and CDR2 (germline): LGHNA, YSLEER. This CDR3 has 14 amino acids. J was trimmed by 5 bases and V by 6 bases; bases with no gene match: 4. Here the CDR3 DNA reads TGCGCCAGCAGTCGGACTAGCGGGAGTGACGAGCAGTACTTC. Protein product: CASSRTSGSDEQYF.

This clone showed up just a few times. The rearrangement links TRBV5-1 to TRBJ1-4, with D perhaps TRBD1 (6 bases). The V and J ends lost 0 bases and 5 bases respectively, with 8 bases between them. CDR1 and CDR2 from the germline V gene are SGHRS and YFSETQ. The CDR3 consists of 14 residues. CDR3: CASSLGQENEKLFF. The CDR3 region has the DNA TGCGCCAGCAGCTTGGGACAGGAAAATGAAAAACTGTTTTTT.